These T cell receptor beta chains were read from a single sample in a study of T cell responses to AZD1222 COVID-19 vaccine. Repertoires were generated with immunoSEQ multiplex PCR, while TCRdb's copy carries only in-frame clones and drops some. The repertoire holds over 150,000 clones, with 88% as singletons. The sample was peripheral blood, taken on day 0 of AZD1222 vaccination. Source of these receptors: an adult in good health. The CDR3 runs from the conserved cysteine through the conserved F or W. D genes are given only for firm matches.

V gene	D gene	J gene	CDR3 protein
TRBV6-5	.	TRBJ1-5	CASSLGLGSNQPQHF
TRBV6-2/TRBV6-3	TRBD1	TRBJ1-6	CASSPGTGGFYSPLHF
TRBV27	.	TRBJ1-4	CASSGLRREKLFF
TRBV19	.	TRBJ1-2	CASSINNYGYTF
TRBV28	.	TRBJ1-5	CASSLRITGEKHF
TRBV9	.	TRBJ2-7	CASSEGPGEQYF
TRBV27	.	TRBJ1-4	CASSLSRNEKLFF
TRBV14	.	TRBJ1-6	CASSQEAFTLSPLHF
TRBV7-6	.	TRBJ2-5	CASSLVQGQETQYF
TRBV27	.	TRBJ1-6	CASSFRERSSPLHF
TRBV7-6	.	TRBJ2-2	CASSLSTGELFF
TRBV7-9	.	TRBJ1-2	CASTKGVAGYTF
TRBV28	.	TRBJ1-3	CASTTQGSTSGNTIYF
TRBV10-3	.	TRBJ1-1	CAIRGLNTEAFF
TRBV11-2	TRBD1	TRBJ1-3	CASSTDRAGNTIYF
TRBV28	TRBD1	TRBJ1-2	CASSSLPITGGEDGYTF
TRBV20-1	.	TRBJ1-2	CSALDKRGYTF
TRBV28	.	TRBJ1-6	CASSLGTPSLGSPLHF
TRBV27	.	TRBJ2-2	CASRWDGNTGELFF
TRBV7-8	TRBD2	TRBJ2-5	CASSIRTSVETQYF
TRBV5-4	.	TRBJ1-5	CASSLGPFGNQPQHF
TRBV3-1/TRBV3-2	TRBD1	TRBJ1-6	CASSGGQGNSPLHF
TRBV28	TRBD1	TRBJ1-2	CASSYRGNGYTF
TRBV5-6	.	TRBJ2-7	CASSLSPYEQYF
TRBV6-1	TRBD2	TRBJ2-1	CASSEASGGAVSYNEQFF
TRBV7-2	TRBD1	TRBJ1-4	CASSSGTENEKLFF
TRBV28	TRBD1	TRBJ1-2	CASSLIQRQGYGYTF
TRBV29-1	.	TRBJ1-2	CSVDRDGYTF
TRBV18	TRBD1	TRBJ1-4	CASSDRVATNEKLFF
TRBV27	TRBD1	TRBJ2-1	CASSPIQGRTGYNEQFF
TRBV20-1	.	TRBJ1-1	CSASLRQQTFGRAFF
TRBV9	.	TRBJ1-5	CASSVASNQPQHF
TRBV4-3	.	TRBJ2-5	CASSQDWTLQETQYF
TRBV2	.	TRBJ1-5	CASSGRGSNQPQHF
TRBV14	.	TRBJ2-7	CASSQVTGYEQYF
TRBV28	TRBD1	TRBJ2-7	CASSSLTGTGIPYEQYF
TRBV6-5	.	TRBJ1-6	CASTPETPNSPLHF
TRBV7-2	TRBD1	TRBJ2-1	CASSPWTGAYNEQFF
TRBV3-1/TRBV3-2	TRBD1	TRBJ2-2	CASSQDLGQGNTGELFF
TRBV11-2	.	TRBJ2-1	CASSLSGYNEQFF
TRBV4-1	TRBD2	TRBJ2-3	CASSQGSGGAGDTQYF
TRBV7-9	.	TRBJ1-2	CASSLGAGSNYGYTF
TRBV20-1	TRBD2	TRBJ2-7	CSAPLAALAYF
TRBV28	TRBD1	TRBJ2-7	CASSPGTGPPYEQYF
TRBV7-2	TRBD2	TRBJ2-1	CASSAPSGGSIYEQFF
TRBV7-9	TRBD2	TRBJ2-7	CASSSYAGDHGYEQYF
TRBV5-5	.	TRBJ1-4	CASSQNEKLFF
TRBV3-1/TRBV3-2	TRBD1	TRBJ2-5	CASSQVQGYETQYF